These 3 T cell receptor beta chains share one sample of origin, sequenced in a study of Tregs in tolerant kidney transplant recipients. Sequencing used immunoSEQ multiplex PCR; TCRdb keeps in-frame clones, though not all of them. The data contain around 120,000 clones, roughly nine tenths of them seen just once; the ten biggest clones take up nearly 0.6%. Material for sequencing was CD4+ T cells from blood. The receptors were gathered from a human donor in good health.

This clone was counted once. The CDR3 region is CASQGFRNQPQHF. The CDR3 DNA is TGTGCCAGTCAGGGGTTCAGAAATCAGCCCCAGCATTTT. This chain uses TRBV19 with TRBJ1-5; D is perhaps TRBD1 (6 bases). The CDR3 contains 13 residues. The V and J ends lost 8 bases and 4 bases respectively, with 12 bases between them. The germline gives CDR1 LNHDA, CDR2 SQIVND (reference sequence).

This clone was detected only a few times. This rearrangement joins TRBV10-2 to TRBJ2-2; D not certain. This CDR3 spans 13 amino acids. CDR1 WSHSY and CDR2 SAAADI come from the germline V gene. V was pared by 2 bases and J by 10 bases, with 11 bases between. The CDR3 protein is CASSETTSQELFF. CDR3 coding DNA: TGCGCCAGCAGTGAGACTACCTCCCAGGAGCTGTTTTTT.

In this sample, this clone turned up once. The rearrangement links TRBV10-2 to TRBJ2-7; TRBD1 aligns across 8 bases. Germline CDR1 reads WSHSY; CDR2 reads SAAADI. V dropped 5 bases and J dropped 2; count of bases not matched to a gene: 2. The CDR3 contains 13 residues. CDR3 nucleotide sequence: TGCGCCAGCAGTTCGGACAGGGCCTACGAGCAGTACTTC. This codes for CASSSDRAYEQYF.